This entry lists 21 T cell receptor beta chains sequenced from one sample in a study of regulatory T cells in long-lasting Graves disease. Relying on iRepertoire HTBI primers and Arm-PCR of CDR3 regions, the team built TCR beta libraries. One entry per CDR3 protein, called by TCRdb with MiXCR from the multiplex PCR reads. The profile shows 560,000 or so distinct CDR3 sequences, more than 15% of them singletons. Time point meaning: newly diagnosed GD, antithyroid drugs for less than 3 months. RNA extracted from PBMCs served as the sequencing template. In addition, the sample was reused for a study of T cells in Graves' hyperthyroidism and ophthalmopathy.

Sequenced material: peripheral blood mononuclear cells (PBMCs), taken at new diagnosis, from a patient treated with antithyroid drugs. These receptor sequences come from a man aged 18 to 30 with Graves disease.

This clonotype was recorded many times. This chain uses TRBV30 with TRBJ1-1; D gene uncertain. The V and J ends lost 0 bases and 6 bases respectively, with 5 bases between them. Germline V gives CDR1 GTSNPN, CDR2 SVGIG (reference sequence). CDR3 length: 11 residues. The CDR3 sequence is CAWSVGSEAFF. The CDR3 DNA sequence: TGTGCCTGGAGTGTAGGTTCTGAAGCTTTCTTT.

This clonotype was detected many times. V gene TRBV7-9 combines with J gene TRBJ2-7; the D gene is possibly TRBD2 (6 bases). Trimming took off 0 bases at V and 5 bases at J, with 8 bases between the two ends. CDR1 and CDR2 from the germline V gene are SEHNR and FQNEAQ (reference sequence). This CDR3 region has 13 residues. The CDR3 nucleotides read TGTGCCAGCAGCTTAGCGTCGGGAGACGAGCAGTACTTC. Translated: CASSLASGDEQYF.

This clonotype was picked up many times. V is TRBV28 and J is TRBJ2-7, with D possibly being TRBD1 (5 bases). CDR1 MDHEN and CDR2 SYDVKM come from the germline V gene. Trimming shortened V by 6 bases and J by 2 bases, and 5 bases separated the two germline ends. The CDR3 covers 11 residues. CDR3 sequence (DNA): TGTGCCAGCAGGGGGCCCTACGAGCAGTACTTC. It is translated as CASRGPYEQYF.

This clonotype was recorded at least ten times. V and J are TRBV27 and TRBJ2-1; 13 positions agree with TRBD2. There are 15 residues in the CDR3. Unmatched junction bases numbered 3, after V lost 5 bases and J lost 5 bases. Germline CDR1 reads MNHEY; CDR2 reads SMNVEV (reference sequence). Here the CDR3 reads CASSPGTSGDNEQFF. CDR3 sequence (DNA): TGTGCCAGCAGTCCGGGGACTAGCGGGGACAATGAGCAGTTCTTC.

Only a few counts were recorded for this clonotype. The chain employs TRBV20-1 and TRBJ2-2; tentatively, D is TRBD1 (5 bases). Germline V gene lookup returns CDR1 DFQATT and CDR2 SNEGSKA (reference sequence). V was pared by 4 bases and J by 3 bases, with 12 bases between. The CDR3 is 14 amino acids. The DNA for the CDR3 is TGCAGTGCTACCCGACAGATCTACACCGGGGAGCTGTTTTTT. The encoded protein is CSATRQIYTGELFF.

This clonotype was observed many times. This sequence joins TRBV12-3 or TRBV12-4 and TRBJ2-1; D not resolved. This CDR3 has 11 residues. Trimming shortened V by 4 bases and J by 11 bases, and 9 bases separated the two germline ends. CDR3 residues: CASSSTLKQFF. In DNA form, the CDR3 reads TGTGCCAGCAGTTCGACCCTTAAGCAGTTCTTC.

Concerning this clonotype itself: A much larger clone differs from this one at a single base, so this may be a read error. The J gene is TRBJ2-4, the V gene TRBV20-1, with TRBD2 matching over 13 bases. This CDR3 comprises 14 residues. Per germline, CDR1 DFQATT and CDR2 SNEGSKA (reference sequence). CDR3 sequence reads: CSATGTSGENIQCF. DNA for the CDR3: TGCAGTGCTACGGGGACTAGCGGGGAAAACATTCAGTGCTTC.

This clonotype was seen ten or more times. The chain links TRBV28 to TRBJ2-7; 10 bases are a match to TRBD1. J gave up 3 bases and V 5 bases, and 10 bases lay outside the gene matches. The CDR3 has 16 residues. Germline V CDR1 and CDR2: MDHEN, SYDVKM. As DNA, the CDR3 is TGTGCCAGCAGTACCATCGCGGGACAGGGGTTCTACGAGCAGTACTTC. As protein: CASSTIAGQGFYEQYF. The variable domain in full, completed from reference TRBV28 and TRBJ2-7, reads DVKVTQSSRYLVKRTGEKVFLECVQDMDHENMFWYRQDPGLGLRLIYFSYDVKMKEKGDIPEGYSVSREKKERFSLILESASTNQTSMYLCASSTIAGQGFYEQYFGPGTRLTVT.

Comment on this clonotype: The junction shows a germline mismatch at one end, possibly a read error. The rearrangement links TRBV5-1 to TRBJ1-5, with no clear D. CDR3 size: 13 residues. Germline V CDR1 and CDR2: SGHRS, YFSETQ. The CDR3 nucleotides read TGTGCCAGCAGCTTCGACGGGTATCAGCCCCAGCATTTT. Translation gives CASSFDGYQPQHF.

In its sample, this clonotype was seen many times. J is TRBJ2-1 and V is TRBV11-2; tentatively, D is TRBD2 (5 bases). Trimming pared 5 bases from V and 0 bases from J, leaving 14 bases between. CDR1 SGHAT and CDR2 FQNNGV come from the germline V gene. The CDR3 consists of 16 residues. Here the CDR3 DNA reads TGTGCCAGCAGCCAGTTGACGGGAAGCTCCTACAATGAGCAGTTCTTC. It yields the protein CASSQLTGSSYNEQFF.

This clonotype was seen ten or more times. The chain joins TRBV9 to TRBJ2-7; no reliable D call. The CDR3 consists of 11 residues. From germline, CDR1 is SGDLS and CDR2 YYNGEE. Trimming pared 0 bases from V and 7 bases from J, leaving 5 bases between. The CDR3 coding sequence is TGTGCCAGCAGCGTAGTGGGGGAGCAGTACTTC. Encoded protein: CASSVVGEQYF.

This clonotype came up many times. The chain is built from TRBV6-1 and TRBJ2-7; weak D call: TRBD2 (5 bases). Per germline, CDR1 MNHNS and CDR2 SASEGT. CDR3 length equals 11 residues. Trimming stripped 7 bases from V and 5 bases from J, with 9 bases between. The CDR3 loop reads CASMAGNEQYF. DNA for the CDR3: TGTGCCAGCATGGCGGGTAACGAGCAGTACTTC.

CDR3 sequence: CASSVADSYNSPLHF. The CDR3 DNA is TGTGCCAGCAGCGTAGCAGACTCCTATAATTCACCCCTCCACTTT. V is TRBV9 and J is TRBJ1-6; no reliable D call. CDR1 and CDR2 (germline): SGDLS, YYNGEE. There are 15 residues in the CDR3. V shed 0 bases and J shed 0 bases, with 4 bases lying between them.

This clonotype has just a few counts. A read error may be the cause here, since a much bigger clone is one base away. V and J are TRBV28 and TRBJ2-3; the match to TRBD2 covers 14 bases. Germline V gives CDR1 MDHEN, CDR2 SYDVKM. This CDR3 is 15 amino acids long. CDR3 in amino acids: CAGSATSGRANTQYF. CDR3 nucleotide sequence: TGTGCCGGCAGTGCGACTAGCGGGAGGGCAAATACGCAGTATTTT.

This clonotype turned up a few times. The chain recombines TRBV29-1 with TRBJ2-3; 7 bases fit TRBD1. V lost 7 bases, J lost 5 bases, and 9 bases stayed unmatched. Germline CDR1 SQVTM, CDR2 ANQGSEA. This CDR3 contains 13 residues. CDR3 sequence: CSDRQGVGDTQYF. The CDR3 DNA reads TGCAGCGATAGACAGGGCGTTGGAGATACGCAGTATTTT.

This clonotype was counted many times. The J gene is TRBJ2-5, the V gene TRBV15; D possibly corresponds to TRBD1 (6 bases). The germline V gene encodes CDR1 LNHNV and CDR2 YYDKDF (reference sequence). V lost 5 bases, J lost 1 base, and 11 bases lay in between. The CDR3 sequence is 14 residues long. In DNA, the CDR3 is TGTGCCACCAGCCCTACAGGGCGCCAAGAGACCCAGTACTTC. It yields the protein CATSPTGRQETQYF.

This rearrangement joins TRBV11-1 to TRBJ2-5; TRBD2 aligns across 7 bases. Unmatched junction bases numbered 17, after V lost 11 bases and J lost 5 bases. The CDR3 covers 15 residues. The germline gives CDR1 SGHAT, CDR2 FQDESV (reference sequence). CDR3 nucleotides: TGTGCCTGGAGTCGCGGCGGGAGCTTAGTGGAGACCCAGTACTTC. Protein: CAWSRGGSLVETQYF.

This clonotype appeared many times. The CDR3: CASSLQKNTEAFF. DNA of the CDR3: TGTGCCAGCAGCTTACAGAAGAACACTGAAGCTTTCTTT. This chain uses TRBV11-1 with TRBJ1-1; D uncertain. Germline V lookup: CDR1 SGHAT, CDR2 FQDESV (reference sequence). V was cut by 2 bases and J by 1 base, with 5 bases left in between. The length of the CDR3 is 13 residues.

Ten or more counts support this clonotype. This chain uses TRBV11-2 with TRBJ2-1; 11 nucleotides align to TRBD2. The CDR3 contains 17 residues. Germline CDR1 is SGHAT and CDR2 is FQNNGV. After removal of 4 bases from V and 3 bases from J, the junction contained 8 bases not matched to a gene. CDR3 nucleotide sequence: TGTGCCAGCAGCTCCCGCTGGGGGACTAGCGGCTACAATGAGCAGTTCTTC. Protein sequence: CASSSRWGTSGYNEQFF. Full variable domain (missing parts from reference TRBV11-2 and TRBJ2-1): EAGVAQSPRYKIIEKRQSVAFWCNPISGHATLYWYQQILGQGPKLLIQFQNNGVVDDSQLPKDRFSAERLKGVDSTLKIQPAKLEDSAVYLCASSSRWGTSGYNEQFFGPGTRLTVL.

This chain uses TRBV4-1 with TRBJ1-1; 9 positions match TRBD1. The CDR3 runs 14 residues. Trimming at V came to 1 base and at J to 7 bases, leaving 4 bases not matched to a gene. CDR1 and CDR2 from the germline V gene are MGHRA and YSYEKL. In DNA, the CDR3 is TGCGCCAGCAGCCAAGGGACAGGGGACTTTGAAGCTTTCTTT. Amino acids: CASSQGTGDFEAFF.

This clonotype was observed many times. The chain combines TRBV3-1 with TRBJ1-2; 7 bases agree with TRBD1. The CDR3 extends over 15 amino acids. The germline gives CDR1 LGHDT, CDR2 YNNKEL (reference sequence). V was clipped by 2 bases and J by 4 bases; unmatched bases: 7. The CDR3 bases are TGTGCCAGCAGCCAAACAGGGGACTTGCCCTATGGCTACACCTTC. Amino acids: CASSQTGDLPYGYTF.